Below, one TCR beta chain is given with its context. TCR beta CDR3 sequences were amplified from RNA transcripts. The HTBI set primed first-round TCR CDR3 RT-PCR. TCRdb recomputed calls from the multiplex PCR reads with MiXCR, one row per CDR3 protein. Of 250,000 to 300,000 distinct CDR3 sequences listed, roughly 15% are singletons. The data stem from a study of T cells in Graves' hyperthyroidism and ophthalmopathy. Germline CDR1 and CDR2: MNHNS and SASEGT. The CDR3 length is 12 residues. V was clipped by 6 bases and J by 1 base, with 6 bases between them. Calling Graves' hyperthyroidism stable meant ophthalmopathy did not progress within 18 months. These patients, aged 18 to 65, had recently diagnosed hyperthyroidism lasting under 2 months. On the basis of clinical symptoms, serum thyroxine and TRAb, thyroid ultrasound and orbital computed tomography, diagnoses were made. Fresh 10 ml peripheral blood yielded PBMCs.

Sample: blood. The V call is TRBV6-1, the J call TRBJ1-2, with unresolved D. This TCR derives from a woman between 35 and 50 years old with Graves' hyperthyroidism. CDR3 region: CASRVYNYGYTF. CDR3 DNA: TGTGCCAGCAGAGTTTATAACTATGGCTACACCTTC.